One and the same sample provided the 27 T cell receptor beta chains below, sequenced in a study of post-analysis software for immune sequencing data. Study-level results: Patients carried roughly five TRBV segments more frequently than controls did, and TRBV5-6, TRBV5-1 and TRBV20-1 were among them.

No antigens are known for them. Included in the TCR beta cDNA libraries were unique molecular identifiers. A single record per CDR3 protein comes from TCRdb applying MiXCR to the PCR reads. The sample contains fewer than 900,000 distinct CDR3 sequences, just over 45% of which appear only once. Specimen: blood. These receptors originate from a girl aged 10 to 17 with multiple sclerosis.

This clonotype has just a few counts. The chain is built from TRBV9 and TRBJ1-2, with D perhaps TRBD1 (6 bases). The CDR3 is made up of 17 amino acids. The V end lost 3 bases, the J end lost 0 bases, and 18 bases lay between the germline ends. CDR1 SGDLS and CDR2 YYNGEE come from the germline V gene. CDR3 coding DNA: TGTGCCAGCAGCGGCTCATGGGGGGCTTTAACTAACTATGGCTACACCTTC. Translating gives CASSGSWGALTNYGYTF.

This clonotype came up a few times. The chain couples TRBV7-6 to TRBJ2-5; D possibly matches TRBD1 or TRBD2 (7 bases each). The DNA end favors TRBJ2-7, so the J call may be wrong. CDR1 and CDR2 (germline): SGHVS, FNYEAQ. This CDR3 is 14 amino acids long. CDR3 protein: CASSALTGRDEQYF. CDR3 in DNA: TGTGCCAGCAGCGCGTTGACAGGGAGGGACGAGCAGTACTTC.

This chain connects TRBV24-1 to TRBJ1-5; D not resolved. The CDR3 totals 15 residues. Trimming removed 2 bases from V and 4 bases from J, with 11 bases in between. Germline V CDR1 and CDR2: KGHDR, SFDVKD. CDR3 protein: CATSDSTGSNQPQHF. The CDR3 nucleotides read TGTGCCACCAGTGATTCAACCGGGTCGAATCAGCCCCAGCATTTT.

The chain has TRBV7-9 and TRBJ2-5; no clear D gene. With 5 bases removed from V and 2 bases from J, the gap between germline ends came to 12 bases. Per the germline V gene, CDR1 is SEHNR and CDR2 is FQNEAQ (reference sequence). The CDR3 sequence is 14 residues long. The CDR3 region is CASSGAPLQETQYF. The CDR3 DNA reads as TGTGCCAGCAGCGGTGCTCCCCTTCAAGAGACCCAGTACTTC.

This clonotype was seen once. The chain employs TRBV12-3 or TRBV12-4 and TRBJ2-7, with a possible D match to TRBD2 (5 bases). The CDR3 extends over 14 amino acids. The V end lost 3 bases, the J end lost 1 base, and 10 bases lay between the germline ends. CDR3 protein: CASSFRLASYEQYF. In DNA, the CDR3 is TGTGCCAGCAGTTTCAGGCTAGCTTCCTACGAGCAGTACTTC.

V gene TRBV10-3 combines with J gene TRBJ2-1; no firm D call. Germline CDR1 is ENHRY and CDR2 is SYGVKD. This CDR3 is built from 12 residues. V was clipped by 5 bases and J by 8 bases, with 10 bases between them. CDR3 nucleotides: TGTGCCATCAGTCCGGACCGCCATGAGCAGTTCTTC. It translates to CAISPDRHEQFF.

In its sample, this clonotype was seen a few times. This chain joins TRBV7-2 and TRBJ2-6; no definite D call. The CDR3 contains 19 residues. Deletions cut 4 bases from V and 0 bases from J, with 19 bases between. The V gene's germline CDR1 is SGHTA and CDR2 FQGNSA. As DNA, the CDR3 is TGTGCCAGCAGCTCCCACCCGGGTGGTCGATCCTCTGGGGCCAACGTCCTGACTTTC. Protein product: CASSSHPGGRSSGANVLTF.

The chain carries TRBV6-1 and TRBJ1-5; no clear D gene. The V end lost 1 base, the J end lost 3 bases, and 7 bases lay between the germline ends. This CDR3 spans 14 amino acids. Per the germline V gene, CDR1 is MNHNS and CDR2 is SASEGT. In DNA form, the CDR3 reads TGTGCCAGCAGTGAAGGCAGGATCAATCAGCCCCAGCATTTT. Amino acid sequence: CASSEGRINQPQHF.

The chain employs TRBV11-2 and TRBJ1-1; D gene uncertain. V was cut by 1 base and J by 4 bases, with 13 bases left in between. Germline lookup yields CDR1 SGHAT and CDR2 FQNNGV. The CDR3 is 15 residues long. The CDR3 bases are TGTGCCAGCAGCTTAGGGTGGGGAAGAGGCACTGAAGCTTTCTTT. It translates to CASSLGWGRGTEAFF.

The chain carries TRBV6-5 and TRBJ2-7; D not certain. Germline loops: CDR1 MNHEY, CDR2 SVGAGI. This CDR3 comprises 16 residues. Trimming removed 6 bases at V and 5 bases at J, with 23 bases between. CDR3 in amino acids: CASRLKVWSRRDEQYF. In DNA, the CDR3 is TGTGCCAGCAGATTGAAGGTCTGGAGCCGTCGGGACGAGCAGTACTTC.

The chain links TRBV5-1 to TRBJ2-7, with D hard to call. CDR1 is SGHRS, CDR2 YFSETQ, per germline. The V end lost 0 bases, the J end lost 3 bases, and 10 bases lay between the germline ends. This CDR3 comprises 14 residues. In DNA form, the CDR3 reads TGCGCCAGCAGCTTGGAGCCCCAGGTCTACGAGCAGTACTTC. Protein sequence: CASSLEPQVYEQYF. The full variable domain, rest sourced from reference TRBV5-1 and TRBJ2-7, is KAGVTQTPRYLIKTRGQQVTLSCSPISGHRSVSWYQQTPGQGLQFLFEYFSETQRNKGNFPGRFSGRQFSNSRSEMNVSTLELGDSALYLCASSLEPQVYEQYFGPGTRLTVT.

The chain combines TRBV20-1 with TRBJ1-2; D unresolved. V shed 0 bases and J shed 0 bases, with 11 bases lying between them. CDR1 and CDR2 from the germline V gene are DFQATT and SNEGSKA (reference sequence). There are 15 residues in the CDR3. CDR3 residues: CSARDLTLTNYGYTF. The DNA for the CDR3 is TGCAGTGCTAGAGATTTAACACTTACTAACTATGGCTACACCTTC.

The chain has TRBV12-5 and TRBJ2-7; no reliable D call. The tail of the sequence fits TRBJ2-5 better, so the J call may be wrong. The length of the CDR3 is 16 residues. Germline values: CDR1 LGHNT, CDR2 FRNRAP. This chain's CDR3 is CASGLIPGPERETQYF. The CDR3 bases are TGTGCTAGTGGTTTGATCCCGGGCCCGGAACGGGAGACCCAGTACTTC.

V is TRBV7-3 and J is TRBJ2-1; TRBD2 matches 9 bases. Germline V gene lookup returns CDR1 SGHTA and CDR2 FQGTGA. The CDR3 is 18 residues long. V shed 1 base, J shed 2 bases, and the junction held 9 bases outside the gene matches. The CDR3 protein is CASSLISGAGGPYNEQFF. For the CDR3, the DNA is TGTGCCAGCAGCTTAATAAGCGGTGCGGGAGGGCCCTACAATGAGCAGTTCTTC.

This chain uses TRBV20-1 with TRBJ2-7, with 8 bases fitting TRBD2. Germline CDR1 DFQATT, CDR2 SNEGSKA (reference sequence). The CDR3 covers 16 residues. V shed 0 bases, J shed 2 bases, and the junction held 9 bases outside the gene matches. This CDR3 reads CSARDNPRTSTYEQYF. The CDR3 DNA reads TGCAGTGCTAGAGATAACCCTCGGACTAGCACCTACGAGCAGTACTTC.

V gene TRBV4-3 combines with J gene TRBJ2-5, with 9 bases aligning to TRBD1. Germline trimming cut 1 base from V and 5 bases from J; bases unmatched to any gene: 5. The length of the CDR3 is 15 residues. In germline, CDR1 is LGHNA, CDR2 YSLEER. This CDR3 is CASSQGTGVTETQYF. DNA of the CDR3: TGCGCCAGCAGCCAAGGGACAGGGGTTACGGAGACCCAGTACTTC.

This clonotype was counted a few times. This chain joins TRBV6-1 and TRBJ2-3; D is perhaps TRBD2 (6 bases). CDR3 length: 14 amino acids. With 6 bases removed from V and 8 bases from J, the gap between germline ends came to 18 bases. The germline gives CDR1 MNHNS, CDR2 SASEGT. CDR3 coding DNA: TGTGCCAGCAGCCCCGGGGAGGTAGCCGGTACGCAGTATTTT. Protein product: CASSPGEVAGTQYF.

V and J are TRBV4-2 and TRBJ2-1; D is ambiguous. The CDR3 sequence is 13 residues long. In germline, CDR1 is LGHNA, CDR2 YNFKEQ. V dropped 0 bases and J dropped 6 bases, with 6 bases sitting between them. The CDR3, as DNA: TGTGCCAGCAGCCAAGATGATTTCAATGAGCAGTTCTTC. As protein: CASSQDDFNEQFF.

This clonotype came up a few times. CDR3 bases: TGTGCCAGCAGCTTCCGGGACAGGAACACTGAAGCTTTCTTT. Amino acid sequence: CASSFRDRNTEAFF. V is TRBV7-2 and J is TRBJ1-1; TRBD1 agrees at 7 bases. The CDR3 extends over 14 amino acids. Trimming at V came to 3 bases and at J to 1 base, leaving 2 bases not matched to a gene. Germline loops: CDR1 SGHTA, CDR2 FQGNSA.

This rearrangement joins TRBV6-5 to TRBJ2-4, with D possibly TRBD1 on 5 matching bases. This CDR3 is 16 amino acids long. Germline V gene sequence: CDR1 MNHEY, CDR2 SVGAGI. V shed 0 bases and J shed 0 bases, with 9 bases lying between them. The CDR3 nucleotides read TGTGCCAGCAGTTACTCATCGCAGGGAGCCAAAAACATTCAGTACTTC. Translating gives CASSYSSQGAKNIQYF.

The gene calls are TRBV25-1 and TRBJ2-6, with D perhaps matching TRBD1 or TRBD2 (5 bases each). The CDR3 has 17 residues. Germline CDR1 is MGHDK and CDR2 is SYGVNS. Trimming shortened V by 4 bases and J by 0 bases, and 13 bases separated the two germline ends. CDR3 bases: TGTGCCAGCAGTGCTAAGGGACGGACCTCTGGGGCCAACGTCCTGACTTTC. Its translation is CASSAKGRTSGANVLTF.

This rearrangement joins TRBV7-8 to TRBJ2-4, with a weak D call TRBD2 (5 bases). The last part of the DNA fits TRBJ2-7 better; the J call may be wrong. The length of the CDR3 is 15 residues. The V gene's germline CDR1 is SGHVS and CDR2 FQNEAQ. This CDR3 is CASSLDGGRNYEQYF. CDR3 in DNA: TGTGCCAGCAGCTTAGACGGAGGCAGGAACTACGAGCAGTACTTC.

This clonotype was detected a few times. CDR3 sequence reads: CASSFRGGEQFF. CDR3 DNA: TGTGCCAGCAGCTTCAGGGGAGGTGAGCAGTTCTTC. The chain has TRBV7-2 and TRBJ2-1; D may correspond to TRBD1 or TRBD2 (6 bases each). The V end was cut by 3 bases, the J end by 9 bases, with 9 bases between. Germline CDR1 SGHTA, CDR2 FQGNSA. This CDR3 has 12 amino acids. Based on the CDR3 plus reference TRBV7-2 and TRBJ2-1, the full variable domain is GAGVSQSPSNKVTEKGKDVELRCDPISGHTALYWYRQSLGQGLEFLIYFQGNSAPDKSGLPSDRFSAERTGGSVSTLTIQRTQQEDSAVYLCASSFRGGEQFFGPGTRLTVL.

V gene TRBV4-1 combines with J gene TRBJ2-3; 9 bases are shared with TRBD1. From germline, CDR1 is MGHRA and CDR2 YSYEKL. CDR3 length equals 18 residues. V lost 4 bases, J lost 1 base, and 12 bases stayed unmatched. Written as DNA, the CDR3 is TGCGCCAGCAGCCTCGACCGGGACAGGGAGGTGGGCACAGATACGCAGTATTTT. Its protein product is CASSLDRDREVGTDTQYF.

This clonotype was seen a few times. The CDR3 is CASSLEGGPYGYTF. The CDR3 DNA follows: TGTGCCAGCAGCTTGGAGGGCGGACCCTATGGCTACACCTTC. This sequence joins TRBV5-4 and TRBJ1-2; D is unclear. Trimming took 0 bases from V and 4 from J, leaving 10 bases between them. The germline gives CDR1 SGHNT, CDR2 YYREEE (reference sequence). The CDR3 contains 14 residues.

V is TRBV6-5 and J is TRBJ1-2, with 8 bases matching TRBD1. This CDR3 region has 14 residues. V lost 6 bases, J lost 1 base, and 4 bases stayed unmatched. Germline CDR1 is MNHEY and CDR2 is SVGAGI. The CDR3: CASRDRELNYGYTF. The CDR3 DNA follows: TGTGCCAGCAGGGACAGGGAGCTTAACTATGGCTACACCTTC.

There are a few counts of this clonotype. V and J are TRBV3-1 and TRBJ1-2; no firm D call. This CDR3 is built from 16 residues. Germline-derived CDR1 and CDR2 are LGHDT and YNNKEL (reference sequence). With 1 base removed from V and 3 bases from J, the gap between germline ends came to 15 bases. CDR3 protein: CASSQGWAVRDYGYTF. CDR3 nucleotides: TGTGCCAGCAGCCAAGGATGGGCCGTCCGGGACTATGGCTACACCTTC.